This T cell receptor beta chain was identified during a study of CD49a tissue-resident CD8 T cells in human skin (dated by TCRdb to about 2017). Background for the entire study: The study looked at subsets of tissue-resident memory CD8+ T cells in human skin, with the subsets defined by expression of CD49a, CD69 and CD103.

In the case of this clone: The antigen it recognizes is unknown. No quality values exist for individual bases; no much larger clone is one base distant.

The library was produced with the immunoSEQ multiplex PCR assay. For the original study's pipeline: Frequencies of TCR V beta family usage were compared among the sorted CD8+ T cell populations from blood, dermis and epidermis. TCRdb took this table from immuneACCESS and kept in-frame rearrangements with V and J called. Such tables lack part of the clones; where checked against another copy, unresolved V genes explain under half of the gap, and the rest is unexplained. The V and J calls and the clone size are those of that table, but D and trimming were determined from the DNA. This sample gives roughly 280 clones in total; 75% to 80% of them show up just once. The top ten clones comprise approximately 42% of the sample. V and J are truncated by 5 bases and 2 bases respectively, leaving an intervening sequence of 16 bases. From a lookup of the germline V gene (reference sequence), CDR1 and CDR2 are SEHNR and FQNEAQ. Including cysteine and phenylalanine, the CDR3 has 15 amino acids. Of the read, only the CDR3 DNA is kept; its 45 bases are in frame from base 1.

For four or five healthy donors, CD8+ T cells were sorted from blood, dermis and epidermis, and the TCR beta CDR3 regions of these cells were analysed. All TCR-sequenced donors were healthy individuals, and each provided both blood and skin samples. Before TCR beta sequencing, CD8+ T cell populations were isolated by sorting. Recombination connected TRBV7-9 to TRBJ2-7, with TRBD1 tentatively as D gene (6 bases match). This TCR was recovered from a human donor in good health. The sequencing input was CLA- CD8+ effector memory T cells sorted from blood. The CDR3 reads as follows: CASSTTGTLAYEQYF. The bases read TGTGCCAGCAGCACTACCGGGACACTGGCCTACGAGCAGTACTTC. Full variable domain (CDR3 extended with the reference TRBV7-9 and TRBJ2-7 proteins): DTGVSQNPRHKITKRGQNVTFRCDPISEHNRLYWYRQTLGQGPEFLTYFQNEAQLEKSRLLSDRFSAERPKGSFSTLEIQRTEQGDSAMYLCASSTTGTLAYEQYFGPGTRLTVT.